This TCR beta chain was sequenced for a study of beta chain features in type 1 diabetes (dated by TCRdb to between 2017 and 2018). Regarding the study in general: Patients and healthy donors did not differ in mean age, gender distribution, total cell number or subset yield. The study compared TCRB repertoires of sorted circulating CD4+ T cell subsets between recently diagnosed type 1 diabetes patients and matched healthy donors. Across all samples, about 110 million sorted cells were examined, and cell number per subset correlated strongly with RNA yield. Naive and central memory subsets were obtained from all 30 or so donors, but regulatory and stem cell-like memory subsets were isolated from only 8 patients and about 8 healthy donors.

Study-level results and caveats: Type 1 diabetes patients showed a moderate but significant shortening of TCRB CDR3 length in all four CD4+ subsets. Naive, central memory and regulatory TCRB repertoires appeared more similar among patients than among healthy donors. Shorter templates might be favored by PCR, yet because patient and control samples were amplified and corrected together, any such skew would affect both groups equally. Fewer insertions and more nucleotide deletions at VDJ recombination sites were observed in patients with type 1 diabetes, implying thymic rearrangement abnormalities. Because cDNA was sequenced instead of genomic DNA, activated cells with high expression could be over-represented, although the groups did not differ in activation or CD3 levels. HLA sub-analyses involved small numbers of individuals, so any influence of HLA type on TCRB rearrangement remained unresolved.

Each donor gave one peripheral blood draw, approximately 110 mL on average, collected into heparinised tubes. A BD FACSAria II was used to sort naive, central memory, regulatory and stem cell-like memory CD4+ T cells with a panel that included CD45RO, CCR7, CD25, CD127, CD95 and CD27. Purity was above 98% for every sorted population. PBMCs were isolated immediately by Lymphoprep density gradient centrifugation and stained directly without culture. Samples were stained and sorted in pairs, with one healthy donor and one patient per experiment, so that batch effects were minimized. All of the isolated RNA was reverse transcribed with the High Capacity cDNA Reverse Transcription Kit, so expressed TCRB transcripts were sequenced. Deep immunoSEQ sequencing was performed on naive, central memory and regulatory T cell samples, with an average of around 3.4 million total reads per sample. Sorted cells were lysed in RLT buffer and RNA was extracted with DNase-treated RNeasy Micro or Mini kits, depending on cell number. Each cell subset was processed on its own to prevent cross-contamination, while patient and healthy donor samples were processed together. TCRB sequences were amplified from cDNA with the immunoSEQ multiplex PCR, producing 87-bp fragments spanning the CDR3 region. Amplicons were sequenced on the Illumina HiSeq platform. The source study handled its data this way. PCR bias was corrected computationally using synthetic template baselines, and reads within Hamming distance 2 were collapsed, with unmergeable singletons discarded. Reads were aligned against IMGT to assign V, D and J genes, CDR3 length and insertions or deletions at six rearrangement sites. Within each subset, clonotype counts were normalized to the number of sorted cells before true diversity and Gini coefficients were calculated with the tcR R package. Repertoire sharing was quantified using the overlap coefficient calculated on TCRB nucleotide sequences. The clones in this table, taken by TCRdb from immuneACCESS, are in-frame only. Not every clone is retained; where verified, under half of the shortfall comes from an unresolved V gene, and the cause of the rest is unknown. The V and J calls and the clone size are those of that table, but D and trimming were determined from the DNA. The sample yields about 190,000 clones; over 6% were counted once. In total, the top ten clones hold roughly 0.5% of the sample.

This clone came up a few times. Its antigen specificity is not known. No base qualities exist here, and no much larger clone lies one base off it. This receptor was identified in a young man with type 1 diabetes. What was sequenced was central memory CD4+ T cells from blood.

The CDR3 amino acid sequence is: CASSRTGLRSAFF. Read as DNA, the sequence is TGTGCCAGCAGTCGTACAGGGTTAAGATCGGCTTTCTTT. The sequence links TRBV6-6 to TRBJ1-1; a tentative D call is TRBD1 (6 bases match). The CDR3 numbers 13 residues from cysteine through phenylalanine. Of all the DNA, just the CDR3 is kept, 39 bases in frame from base 1. V lost 5 bases and J lost 11 bases; the stretch between them is 18 bases long. Taken from the germline V gene (reference sequence), the CDR1 and CDR2 loops are MNHNY and SVGAGI.